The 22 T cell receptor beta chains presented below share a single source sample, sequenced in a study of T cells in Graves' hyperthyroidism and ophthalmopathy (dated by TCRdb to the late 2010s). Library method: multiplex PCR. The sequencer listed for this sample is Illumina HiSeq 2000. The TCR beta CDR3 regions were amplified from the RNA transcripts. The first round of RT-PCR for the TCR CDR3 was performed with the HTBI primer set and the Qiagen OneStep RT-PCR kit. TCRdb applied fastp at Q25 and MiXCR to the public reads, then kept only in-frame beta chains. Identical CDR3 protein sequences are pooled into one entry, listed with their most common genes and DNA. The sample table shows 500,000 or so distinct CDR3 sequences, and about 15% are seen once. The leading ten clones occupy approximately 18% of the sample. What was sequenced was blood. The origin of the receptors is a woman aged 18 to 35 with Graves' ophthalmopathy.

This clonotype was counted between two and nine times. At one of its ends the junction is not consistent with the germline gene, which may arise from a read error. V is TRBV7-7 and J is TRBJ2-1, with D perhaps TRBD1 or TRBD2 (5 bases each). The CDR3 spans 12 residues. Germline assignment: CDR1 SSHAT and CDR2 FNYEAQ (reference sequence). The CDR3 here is CASSARGDEQFF. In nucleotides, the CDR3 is TGTGCTAGCAGCGCCCGAGGGGATGAGCAGTTCTTC.

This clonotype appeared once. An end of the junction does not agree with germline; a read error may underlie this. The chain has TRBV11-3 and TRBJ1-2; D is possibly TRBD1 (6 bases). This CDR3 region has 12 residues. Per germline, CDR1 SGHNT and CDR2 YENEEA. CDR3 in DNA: TGTGCCAGCAGCCCAAGGGGGGGACCGACACTCTTC. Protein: CASSPRGGPTLF. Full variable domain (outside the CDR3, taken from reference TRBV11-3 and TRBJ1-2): EAGVVQSPRYKIIEKKQPVAFWCNPISGHNTLYWYLQNLGQGPELLIRYENEEAVDDSQLPKDRFSAERLKGVDSTLKIQPAELGDSAVYLCASSPRGGPTLFGSGTRLTVV.

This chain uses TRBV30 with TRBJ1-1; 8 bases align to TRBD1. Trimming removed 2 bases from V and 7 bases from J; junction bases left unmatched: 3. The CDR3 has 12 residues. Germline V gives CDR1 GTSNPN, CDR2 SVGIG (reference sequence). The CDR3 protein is CAWSPGTGEAFF. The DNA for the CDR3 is TGTGCCTGGAGTCCCGGGACAGGTGAAGCTTTCTTT.

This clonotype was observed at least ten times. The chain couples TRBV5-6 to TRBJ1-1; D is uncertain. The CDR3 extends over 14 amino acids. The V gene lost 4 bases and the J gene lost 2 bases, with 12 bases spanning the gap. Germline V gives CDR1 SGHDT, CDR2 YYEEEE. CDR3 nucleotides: TGTGCCAGCAGCACCATGACGGCCAACACTGAAGCTTTCTTT. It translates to CASSTMTANTEAFF.

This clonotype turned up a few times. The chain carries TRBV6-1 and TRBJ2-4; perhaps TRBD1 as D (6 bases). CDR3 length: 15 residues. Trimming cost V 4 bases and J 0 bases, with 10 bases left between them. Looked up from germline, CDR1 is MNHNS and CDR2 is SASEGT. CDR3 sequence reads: CASSATGLAKNIQYF. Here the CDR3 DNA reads TGTGCCAGCAGTGCGACAGGACTAGCCAAAAACATTCAGTACTTC.

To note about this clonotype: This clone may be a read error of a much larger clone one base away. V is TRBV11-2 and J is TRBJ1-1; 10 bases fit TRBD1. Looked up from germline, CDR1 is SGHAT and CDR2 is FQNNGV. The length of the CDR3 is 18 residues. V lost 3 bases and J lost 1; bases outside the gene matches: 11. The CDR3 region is CASSFPQRTGGWNTEAFF. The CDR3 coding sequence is TGTGCCAGCAGCTTCCCCCAAAGGACAGGGGGGTGGAACACTGAAGCTTTCTTT.

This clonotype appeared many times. The CDR3 bases are TGCGCCAGCAGCCTTGGGACTAGCGGGGGGGCGGAGCAGTACTTC. As protein: CASSLGTSGGAEQYF. The chain employs TRBV4-1 and TRBJ2-7; 16 positions agree with TRBD2. Germline lookup yields CDR1 MGHRA and CDR2 YSYEKL. The CDR3 length is 15 residues. The ends lost 4 bases at V and 7 bases at J; junction bases unmatched: 4.

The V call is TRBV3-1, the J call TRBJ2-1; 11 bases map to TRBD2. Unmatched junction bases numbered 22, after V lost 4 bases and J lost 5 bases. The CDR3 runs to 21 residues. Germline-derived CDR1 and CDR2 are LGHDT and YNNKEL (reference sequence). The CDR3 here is CASSPKVGGLAGGTGHNEQFF. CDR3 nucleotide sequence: TGTGCCAGCAGCCCCAAAGTTGGGGGGCTAGCGGGAGGAACTGGCCACAATGAGCAGTTCTTC.

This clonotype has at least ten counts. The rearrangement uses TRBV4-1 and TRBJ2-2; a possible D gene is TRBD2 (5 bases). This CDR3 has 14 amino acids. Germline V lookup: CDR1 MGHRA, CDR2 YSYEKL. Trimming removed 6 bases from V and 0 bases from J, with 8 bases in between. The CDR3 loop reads CASRLAPNTGELFF. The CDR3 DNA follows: TGCGCCAGCAGGCTAGCTCCGAACACCGGGGAGCTGTTTTTT.

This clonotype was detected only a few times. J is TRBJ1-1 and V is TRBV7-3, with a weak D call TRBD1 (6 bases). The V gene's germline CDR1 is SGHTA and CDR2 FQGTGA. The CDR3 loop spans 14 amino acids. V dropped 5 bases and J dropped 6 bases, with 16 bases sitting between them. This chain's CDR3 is CASSPLGGMAEAFF. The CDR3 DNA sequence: TGTGCCAGCAGCCCCCTAGGGGGAATGGCTGAAGCTTTCTTT.

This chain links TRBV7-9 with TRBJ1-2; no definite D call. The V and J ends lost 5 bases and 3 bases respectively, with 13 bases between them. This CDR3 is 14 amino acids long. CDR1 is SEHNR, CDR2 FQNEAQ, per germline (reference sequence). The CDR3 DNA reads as TGTGCCAGCAGCGCCCCCCGGGTCGACTATGGCTACACCTTC. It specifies CASSAPRVDYGYTF.

The DNA for the CDR3 is TGTGCCAGTAGTATGCGTATGAAGGGGGGAACAGATACGCAGTATTTT. Protein sequence: CASSMRMKGGTDTQYF. The rearrangement links TRBV19 to TRBJ2-3, with D tentatively TRBD1 or TRBD2 (6 bases each). The CDR3 is 16 amino acids. The germline CDR1 and CDR2 sequences are LNHDA and SQIVND (reference sequence). V lost 3 bases and J 3 bases, leaving 16 bases between the germline ends.

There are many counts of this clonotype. CDR3 sequence (DNA): TGTGCCACCAGCAGAGGTTGGCGGGGACCAAGCACAGATACGCAGTATTTT. The encoded protein is CATSRGWRGPSTDTQYF. The chain recombines TRBV15 with TRBJ2-3; weak D call: TRBD2 (6 bases). The CDR3 has 17 residues. V lost 1 base and J lost 0, with 14 bases in between. Germline V lookup: CDR1 LNHNV, CDR2 YYDKDF (reference sequence). The full variable domain, rest sourced from reference TRBV15 and TRBJ2-3, is DAMVIQNPRYQVTQFGKPVTLSCSQTLNHNVMYWYQQKSSQAPKLLFHYYDKDFNNEADTPDNFQSRRPNTSFCFLDIRSPGLGDTAMYLCATSRGWRGPSTDTQYFGPGTRLTVL.

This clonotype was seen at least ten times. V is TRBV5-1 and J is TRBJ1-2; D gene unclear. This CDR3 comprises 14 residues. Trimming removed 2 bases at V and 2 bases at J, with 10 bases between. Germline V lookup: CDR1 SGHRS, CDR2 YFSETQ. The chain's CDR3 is CASSFNELNYGYTF. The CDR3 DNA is TGCGCCAGCAGCTTCAACGAACTGAACTATGGCTACACCTTC.

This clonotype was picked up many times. The DNA of the CDR3 is TGTGCCAGCAGCCACTGGACTAGCAGATACGAGCAGTACTTC. As protein: CASSHWTSRYEQYF. V and J are TRBV13 and TRBJ2-7; TRBD2 aligns across 8 bases. The germline gives CDR1 PRHDT, CDR2 FYEKMQ (reference sequence). The V and J ends lost 5 bases and 4 bases, in that order; junction bases with no gene match: 7. The CDR3 is 14 amino acids. The complete variable domain, with remaining parts taken from reference TRBV13 and TRBJ2-7, reads AAGVIQSPRHLIKEKRETATLKCYPIPRHDTVYWYQQGPGQDPQFLISFYEKMQSDKGSIPDRFSAQQFSDYHSELNMSSLELGDSALYFCASSHWTSRYEQYFGPGTRLTVT.

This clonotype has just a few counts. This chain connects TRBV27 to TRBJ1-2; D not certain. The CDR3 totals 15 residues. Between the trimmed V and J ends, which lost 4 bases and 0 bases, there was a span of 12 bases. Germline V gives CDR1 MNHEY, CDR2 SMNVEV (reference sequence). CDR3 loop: CASSSHRGANYGYTF. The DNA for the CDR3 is TGTGCCAGCAGTTCCCACCGGGGTGCTAACTATGGCTACACCTTC.

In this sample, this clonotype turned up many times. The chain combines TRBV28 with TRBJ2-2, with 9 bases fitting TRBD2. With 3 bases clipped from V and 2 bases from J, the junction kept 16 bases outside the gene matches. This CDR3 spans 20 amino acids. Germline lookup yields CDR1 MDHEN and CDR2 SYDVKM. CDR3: CASSFPPVLSGRSNTGELFF. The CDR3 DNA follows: TGTGCCAGCAGTTTCCCCCCTGTGCTTAGCGGGAGATCTAACACCGGGGAGCTGTTTTTT.

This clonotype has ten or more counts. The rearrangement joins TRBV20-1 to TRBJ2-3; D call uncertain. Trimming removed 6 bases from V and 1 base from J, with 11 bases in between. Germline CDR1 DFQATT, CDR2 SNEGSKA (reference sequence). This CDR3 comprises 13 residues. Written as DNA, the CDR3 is TGCAGTGCCTCTTCCATCGGCACAGATACGCAGTATTTT. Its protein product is CSASSIGTDTQYF.

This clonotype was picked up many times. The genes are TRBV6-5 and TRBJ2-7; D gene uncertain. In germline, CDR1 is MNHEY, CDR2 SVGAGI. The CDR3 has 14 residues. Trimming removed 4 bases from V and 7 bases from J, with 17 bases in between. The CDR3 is CASSLYQVEGEQYF. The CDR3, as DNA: TGTGCCAGCAGTTTATATCAAGTGGAAGGAGAGCAGTACTTC.

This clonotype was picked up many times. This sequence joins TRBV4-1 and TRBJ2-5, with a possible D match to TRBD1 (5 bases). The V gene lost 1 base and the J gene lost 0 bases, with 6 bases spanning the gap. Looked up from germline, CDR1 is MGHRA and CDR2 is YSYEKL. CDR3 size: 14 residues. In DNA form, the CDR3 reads TGCGCCAGCAGCCAAGTCAGGGACCAAGAGACCCAGTACTTC. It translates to CASSQVRDQETQYF.

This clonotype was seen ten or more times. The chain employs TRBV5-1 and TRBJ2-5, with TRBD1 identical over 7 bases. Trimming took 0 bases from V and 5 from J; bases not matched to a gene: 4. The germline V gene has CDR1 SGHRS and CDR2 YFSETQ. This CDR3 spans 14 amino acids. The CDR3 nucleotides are TGCGCCAGCAGCTTGGAGGGGGCGCAGGAGACCCAGTACTTC. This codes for CASSLEGAQETQYF.

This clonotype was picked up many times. CDR3 region: CASSAGLAGLTYNEQFF. CDR3 DNA sequence: TGTGCCAGCAGCGCCGGACTAGCGGGACTGACCTACAATGAGCAGTTCTTC. The chain combines TRBV7-2 with TRBJ2-1, with 12 nucleotides matching TRBD2. V lost 5 bases and J lost 2; bases outside the gene matches: 7. The CDR3 has 17 amino acids. The germline V gene encodes CDR1 SGHTA and CDR2 FQGNSA.